This paragraph covers one T cell receptor (beta chain) sequence. Germline V gene data show CDR1 as SGHDT and CDR2 as YYEEEE. Germline trimming cut 0 bases from V and 7 bases from J; bases unmatched to any gene: 1. The CDR3 spans 14 residues. This sample is drawn from a study of blood T cell repertoires in COVID-19. About the research overall: From the United States, Italy and Spain came samples of acute and convalescent COVID-19. Sample material is recorded as cDNA or gDNA derived from T cells, B-cell-depleted T cells, or PBMCs.

Authors' processing steps: By means of reference gene primer amplification, nucleated cell counts were estimated. The protocol was immunoSEQ multiplex PCR, while the TCRdb copy is restricted to in-frame clones and leaves out a portion. V and J calls and clone size are copied from that table; D and trimming were computed from the DNA. The table lists more than 65,000 clones, around 79% of them singletons, with 35% to 45% in the top ten. The sequencing sample was made of peripheral blood. V is TRBV5-6 and J is TRBJ2-7; 13 nucleotides match TRBD2. The sequence derives from a woman in her 70s with acute or convalescent COVID-19. For the CDR3, the DNA is TGTGCCAGCAGCTTGGTGGGACTAGCGGGGGAGCAGTACTTC. Translated: CASSLVGLAGEQYF.